The entry that follows covers one TCR beta chain sequence. Its antigen is still unknown. These data are taken from a study of shared clonotypes between healthy human individuals. Study information: Donors, aged 18 to 49, were two women and a few men. Study-level findings and limits: The authors sampled blood alone, and tissue repertoires likely differ.

This CDR3 comprises 12 residues. Germline assignment: CDR1 WNHNN and CDR2 SYGVQD (reference sequence). V lost 2 bases, J lost 5 bases, and 5 bases lay in between. A deep-level run was used for the assay. Original handling: With immunoSEQ giving junction-only sequences and no quality scores, filtering differed. TCRdb's table, derived via immunoSEQ multiplex PCR, lists solely in-frame clones and lacks some. Clonal size and the V and J genes are those of that table, whereas D and trimming came from the DNA. The sample consists of about 480,000 clones, almost 80% of them appearing once. The sequenced sample consisted of PBMCs. The TCR originated in a woman aged 40-49 years in good health. Some clones in this sample may be carry-over from other donors' samples. The chain uses TRBV10-1 and TRBJ2-3; D not resolved. Here the CDR3 reads CASSEAIDTQYF. The CDR3 bases are TGCGCCAGCAGTGAGGCGATAGATACGCAGTATTTT.